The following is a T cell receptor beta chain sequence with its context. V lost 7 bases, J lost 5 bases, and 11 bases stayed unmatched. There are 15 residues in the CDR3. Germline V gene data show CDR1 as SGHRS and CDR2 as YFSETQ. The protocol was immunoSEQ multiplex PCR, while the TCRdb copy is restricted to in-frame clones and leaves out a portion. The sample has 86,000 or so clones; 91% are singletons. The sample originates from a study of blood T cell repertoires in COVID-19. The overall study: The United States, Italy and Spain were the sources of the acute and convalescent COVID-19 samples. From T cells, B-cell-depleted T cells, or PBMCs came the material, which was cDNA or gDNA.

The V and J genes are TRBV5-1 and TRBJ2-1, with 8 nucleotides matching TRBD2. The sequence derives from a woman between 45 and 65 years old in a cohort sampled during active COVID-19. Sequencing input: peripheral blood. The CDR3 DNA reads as TGCGCCAGCGGGAGGCTTAGCGGGGAGCACAATGAGCAGTTCTTC. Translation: CASGRLSGEHNEQFF.